These 17 T cell receptor beta chains originate from one sample sequenced in a study of blood T cell repertoires in COVID-19. Using immunoSEQ multiplex PCR, the repertoire was profiled, and TCRdb retains in-frame clones only, with some absent. The sample has about 26,000 clones; roughly 87% are singletons. The source material was peripheral blood. The receptor source for this set is a human donor in a cohort sampled during active COVID-19. The donor label of this sample is uncertain.

The chain has TRBV6-2 or TRBV6-3 and TRBJ2-1, with unresolved D. CDR1 is MNHEY and CDR2 is SVGEGT in the germline V gene. This CDR3 spans 16 amino acids. Trimming shortened V by 0 bases and J by 0 bases, and 9 bases separated the two germline ends. CDR3 loop: CASSYSSRRSYNEQFF. In nucleotides, the CDR3 is TGTGCCAGCAGTTACTCTTCGCGCCGCTCCTACAATGAGCAGTTCTTC.

This chain links TRBV19 with TRBJ1-5, with D possibly TRBD1 on 5 matching bases. V was shortened by 5 bases and J by 3 bases, with 8 bases between the two germline ends. Looked up from germline, CDR1 is LNHDA and CDR2 is SQIVND (reference sequence). This CDR3 comprises 13 residues. DNA for the CDR3: TGTGCCAGTAGTGACAGACCCAATCAGCCCCAGCATTTT. Residues: CASSDRPNQPQHF.

This clone was observed once. The rearrangement joins TRBV19 to TRBJ2-3, with 11 positions matching TRBD2. CDR3 length equals 16 residues. V gave up 5 bases and J gave up 3 bases; unmatched junction bases: 7. CDR1 is LNHDA, CDR2 SQIVND, per germline (reference sequence). This CDR3 reads CASSAIAGGMTDTQYF. The CDR3 coding sequence is TGTGCCAGTAGTGCGATAGCGGGGGGGATGACAGATACGCAGTATTTT.

This chain links TRBV10-3 with TRBJ1-6; the D is unclear. Germline V gene lookup returns CDR1 ENHRY and CDR2 SYGVKD. The V and J ends lost 3 bases and 0 bases respectively, with 6 bases between them. The CDR3 loop spans 15 amino acids. The CDR3 DNA reads as TGTGCCATCAGTGACAGTCTCTCCTATAATTCACCCCTCCACTTT. Its translation is CAISDSLSYNSPLHF.

The chain combines TRBV5-6 with TRBJ1-1; 7 bases are shared with TRBD1. V lost 4 bases and J lost 1; bases outside the gene matches: 7. The CDR3 is 15 residues long. Germline V gene lookup returns CDR1 SGHDT and CDR2 YYEEEE. In DNA form, the CDR3 reads TGTGCCAGCAGCGCCATGGACAGGACGAACACTGAAGCTTTCTTT. It encodes CASSAMDRTNTEAFF.

The V and J genes are TRBV3-1 (or the pseudogene TRBV3-2) and TRBJ2-3; 11 bases agree with TRBD2. This CDR3 has 17 residues. Germline trimming cut 1 base from V and 5 bases from J; bases unmatched to any gene: 8. The germline V gene encodes CDR1 LGHDT and CDR2 YNNKEL (reference sequence). The CDR3: CASSQGISGGAGDTQYF. CDR3 in DNA: TGTGCCAGCAGCCAAGGTATTAGCGGGGGGGCTGGAGATACGCAGTATTTT.

The rearrangement uses TRBV6-2 or TRBV6-3 and TRBJ2-1; 13 bases are shared with TRBD2. Germline values: CDR1 MNHEY, CDR2 SVGEGT. The CDR3 extends over 16 amino acids. After removal of 3 bases from V and 7 bases from J, the junction contained 6 bases not matched to a gene. CDR3 sequence reads: CASSYTLAGGDNEQFF. Here the CDR3 DNA reads TGTGCCAGCAGTTATACACTAGCGGGGGGGGATAATGAGCAGTTCTTC.

The V and J genes are TRBV7-9 and TRBJ1-2; 7 bases align to TRBD1. The germline V gene encodes CDR1 SEHNR and CDR2 FQNEAQ (reference sequence). The CDR3 spans 16 residues. Unmatched junction bases numbered 11, after V lost 3 bases and J lost 4 bases. CDR3 in DNA: TGTGCCAGCAGCTTTACTACCGGGACAGCCGTCTATGGCTACACCTTC. Its translation: CASSFTTGTAVYGYTF. Supplemented by reference TRBV7-9 and TRBJ1-2, the full variable domain reads DTGVSQNPRHKITKRGQNVTFRCDPISEHNRLYWYRQTLGQGPEFLTYFQNEAQLEKSRLLSDRFSAERPKGSFSTLEIQRTEQGDSAMYLCASSFTTGTAVYGYTFGSGTRLTVV.

On this clone itself: A read error may account for a junction end that differs from germline. The J gene is TRBJ1-1, the V gene TRBV7-7, with unresolved D. This CDR3 is 13 amino acids long. The germline CDR1 and CDR2 sequences are SSHAT and FNYEAQ (reference sequence). The CDR3 DNA sequence: TGTGCTAGCAGCTTATCGAGGGACACTGAAGCTTTCTTT. Translating gives CASSLSRDTEAFF.

The chain recombines TRBV6-2 or TRBV6-3 with TRBJ2-7, with 9 bases aligning to TRBD2. Trimming cost V 0 bases and J 2 bases; bases outside gene matches: 5. In germline, CDR1 is MNHEY, CDR2 SVGEGT. This CDR3 is built from 16 residues. The CDR3 nucleotides are TGTGCCAGCAGTTACTCTGAGCGGGGGGCTCCCTACGAGCAGTACTTC. It is translated as CASSYSERGAPYEQYF.

Only a few counts were recorded for this clone. Here the CDR3 reads CASKGGEANQPQHF. The CDR3 bases are TGTGCCAGCAAAGGAGGAGAGGCCAATCAGCCCCAGCATTTT. This chain joins TRBV6-5 and TRBJ1-5; no definite D call. The CDR3 length is 14 residues. Germline values: CDR1 MNHEY, CDR2 SVGAGI. V was pared by 7 bases and J by 3 bases, with 13 bases between.

The chain uses TRBV11-2 and TRBJ1-6; TRBD1 is a possible D gene (6 bases). Trimming removed 6 bases from V and 0 bases from J, with 9 bases in between. This CDR3 has 15 amino acids. Germline CDR1 SGHAT, CDR2 FQNNGV. CDR3: CASRSTGSYNSPLHF. CDR3 bases: TGTGCCAGCAGATCGACAGGCTCCTATAATTCACCCCTCCACTTT.

This clone appeared a single time. This rearrangement joins TRBV2 to TRBJ2-7; D is possibly TRBD1 (6 bases). Trimming shortened V by 1 base and J by 4 bases, and 8 bases separated the two germline ends. CDR3 length equals 13 residues. Looked up from germline, CDR1 is SNHLY and CDR2 is FYNNEI. This chain's CDR3 is CASSEGTAYEQYF. The CDR3 nucleotides are TGTGCCAGCAGTGAAGGGACAGCATACGAGCAGTACTTC.

The chain has TRBV28 and TRBJ1-4; TRBD1 matches 7 bases. The CDR3 spans 15 residues. Looked up from germline, CDR1 is MDHEN and CDR2 is SYDVKM. Losses at the gene ends were 5 bases for V and 5 bases for J; bases not matched to a gene: 8. Here the CDR3 DNA reads TGTGCCAGCAGTCCCCTCGGCAGGGGGAATGAAAAACTGTTTTTT. It encodes CASSPLGRGNEKLFF. Filled out from reference TRBV28 and TRBJ1-4, the complete variable domain reads DVKVTQSSRYLVKRTGEKVFLECVQDMDHENMFWYRQDPGLGLRLIYFSYDVKMKEKGDIPEGYSVSREKKERFSLILESASTNQTSMYLCASSPLGRGNEKLFFGSGTQLSVL.

J is TRBJ2-1 and V is TRBV13; weak D call: TRBD2 (6 bases). Germline values: CDR1 PRHDT, CDR2 FYEKMQ (reference sequence). The CDR3 length is 14 residues. Trimming removed 3 bases at V and 5 bases at J, with 11 bases between. The CDR3 protein is CASSFRDFNNEQFF. CDR3 nucleotide sequence: TGTGCCAGCAGCTTTCGGGACTTCAACAATGAGCAGTTCTTC.

This clone was counted a single time. The V and J genes are TRBV6-1 and TRBJ1-1; TRBD1 is a possible D gene (6 bases). This CDR3 contains 14 residues. Trimming took 3 bases from V and 4 from J, leaving 12 bases between them. The germline gives CDR1 MNHNS, CDR2 SASEGT. CDR3 sequence reads: CASSDRGASTEAFF. The CDR3 nucleotides read TGTGCCAGCAGTGATCGGGGGGCAAGCACTGAAGCTTTCTTT.

V gene TRBV11-2 combines with J gene TRBJ1-5; D perhaps matches TRBD1 (5 bases). The V gene lost 8 bases and the J gene lost 0 bases, with 8 bases spanning the gap. CDR1 is SGHAT and CDR2 is FQNNGV in the germline V gene. The CDR3 loop spans 13 amino acids. CDR3 DNA sequence: TGTGCCAGCGCGACAGATAGCAATCAGCCCCAGCATTTT. Protein product: CASATDSNQPQHF. The entire variable domain, with the rest obtained from reference TRBV11-2 and TRBJ1-5, is as follows: EAGVAQSPRYKIIEKRQSVAFWCNPISGHATLYWYQQILGQGPKLLIQFQNNGVVDDSQLPKDRFSAERLKGVDSTLKIQPAKLEDSAVYLCASATDSNQPQHFGDGTRLSIL.